What follows describes a single TCR beta chain. Its antigen is as yet unknown. This specimen comes from a study of molecular identifiers for immune sequencing clone quantification. Overall study results and limits: Sharing of a barcode by identical TCR molecules could cause highly expanded clone sizes to be underestimated.

Sorted naive CD8 T cells were those defined as CD8+CD4-CCR7+CD45RA+. TCRdb passed the PCR reads through MiXCR, listing each CDR3 protein once. The repertoire holds around 480,000 distinct CDR3 sequences, around 23% seen once, with over 0.6% in the top ten. What was sequenced was naive CD8+ T cells from blood, with Jurkat cell RNA spiked in. Documented subset: FACS-sorted CD8+CD4-CCR7+CD45RA+ naive T cells. This clonotype was sampled from a human donor in good health. Some libraries in this study had Jurkat cell RNA spiked in.

For the CDR3, the DNA is TGCAGTGCTAGAGGAAAGGACAGGTATACTAACACTGAAGCTTTCTTT. Protein: CSARGKDRYTNTEAFF. This chain joins TRBV20-1 and TRBJ1-1, with TRBD1 identical over 7 bases. The CDR3 loop spans 16 amino acids. The J segment lost 2 bases and the V segment lost 1 base, leaving 10 bases of the junction unmatched. Germline V gene lookup returns CDR1 DFQATT and CDR2 SNEGSKA (reference sequence).